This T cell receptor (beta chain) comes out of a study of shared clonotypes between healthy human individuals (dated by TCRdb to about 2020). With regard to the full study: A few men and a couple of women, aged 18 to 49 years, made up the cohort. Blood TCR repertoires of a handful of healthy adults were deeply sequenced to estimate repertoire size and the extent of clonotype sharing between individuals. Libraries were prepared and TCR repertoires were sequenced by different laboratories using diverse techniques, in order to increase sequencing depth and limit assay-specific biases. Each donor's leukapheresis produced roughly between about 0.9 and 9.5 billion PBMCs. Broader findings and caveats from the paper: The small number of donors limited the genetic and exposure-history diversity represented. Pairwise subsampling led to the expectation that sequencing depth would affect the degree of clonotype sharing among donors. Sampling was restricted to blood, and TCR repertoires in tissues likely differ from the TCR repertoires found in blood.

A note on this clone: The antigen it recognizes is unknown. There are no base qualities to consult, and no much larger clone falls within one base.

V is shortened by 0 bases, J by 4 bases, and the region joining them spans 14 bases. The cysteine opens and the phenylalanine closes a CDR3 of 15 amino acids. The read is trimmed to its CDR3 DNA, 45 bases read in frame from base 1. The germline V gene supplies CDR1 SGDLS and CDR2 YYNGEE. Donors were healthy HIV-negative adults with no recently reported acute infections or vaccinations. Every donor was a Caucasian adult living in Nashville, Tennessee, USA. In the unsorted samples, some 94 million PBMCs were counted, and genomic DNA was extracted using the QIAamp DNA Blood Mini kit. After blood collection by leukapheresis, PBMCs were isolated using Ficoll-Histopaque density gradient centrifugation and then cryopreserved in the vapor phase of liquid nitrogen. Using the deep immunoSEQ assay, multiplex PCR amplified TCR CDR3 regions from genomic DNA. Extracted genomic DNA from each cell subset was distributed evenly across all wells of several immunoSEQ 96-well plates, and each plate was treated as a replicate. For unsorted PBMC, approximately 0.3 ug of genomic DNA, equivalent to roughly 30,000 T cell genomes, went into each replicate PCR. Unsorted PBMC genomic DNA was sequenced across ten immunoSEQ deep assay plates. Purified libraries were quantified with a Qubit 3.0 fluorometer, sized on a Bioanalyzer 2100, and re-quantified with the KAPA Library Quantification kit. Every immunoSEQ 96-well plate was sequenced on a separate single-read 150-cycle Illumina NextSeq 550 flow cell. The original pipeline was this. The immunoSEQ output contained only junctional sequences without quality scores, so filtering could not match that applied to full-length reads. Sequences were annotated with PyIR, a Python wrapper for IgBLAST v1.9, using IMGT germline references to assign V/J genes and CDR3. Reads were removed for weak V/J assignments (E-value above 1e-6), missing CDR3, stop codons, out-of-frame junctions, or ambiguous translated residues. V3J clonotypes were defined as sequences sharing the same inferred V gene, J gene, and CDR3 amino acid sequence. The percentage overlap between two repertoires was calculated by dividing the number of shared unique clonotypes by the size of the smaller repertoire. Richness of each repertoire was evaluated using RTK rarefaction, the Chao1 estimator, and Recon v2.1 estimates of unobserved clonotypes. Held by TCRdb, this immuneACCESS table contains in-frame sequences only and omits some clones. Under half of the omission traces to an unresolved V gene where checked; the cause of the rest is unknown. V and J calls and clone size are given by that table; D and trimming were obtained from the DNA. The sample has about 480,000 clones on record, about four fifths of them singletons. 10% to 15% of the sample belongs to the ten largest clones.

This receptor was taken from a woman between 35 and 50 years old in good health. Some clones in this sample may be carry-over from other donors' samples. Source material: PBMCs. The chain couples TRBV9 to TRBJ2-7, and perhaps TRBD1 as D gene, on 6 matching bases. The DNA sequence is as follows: TGTGCCAGCAGCGTAGGCCCCATGGACAGTTACGAGCAGTACTTC. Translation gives CASSVGPMDSYEQYF.